This passage covers 8 T cell receptor beta chains from one sample sequenced in a study of blood T cells in healthy people across ages. Next came a second PCR, run for about 6 to 12 cycles, which used a sample-barcoded 5' primer along with a J-beta primer mix. TCRdb re-called the 5' RACE reads through MiXCR, storing one row per CDR3 protein. This table holds 700,000 to 950,000 distinct CDR3 sequences, more than 45% found once. Sequencing used blood. These receptor sequences come from a man under 40 in good health.

The chain carries TRBV12-5 and TRBJ1-1; D is uncertain. V shed 3 bases and J shed 4 bases, with 12 bases lying between them. The CDR3 is made up of 14 amino acids. CDR1 is LGHNT, CDR2 FRNRAP, per germline. DNA of the CDR3: TGTGCTAGTGGTTTACCGGGTGTCTCCACTGAAGCTTTCTTT. It translates to CASGLPGVSTEAFF.

This clonotype was picked up a small number of times. The chain joins TRBV20-1 to TRBJ1-6, with D perhaps TRBD1 (5 bases). Germline-derived CDR1 and CDR2 are DFQATT and SNEGSKA (reference sequence). This CDR3 contains 12 residues. V was cut by 3 bases and J by 7 bases, with 7 bases left in between. The CDR3 reads CSARGLNSPLHF. Written as DNA, the CDR3 is TGCAGTGCTAGGGGACTCAATTCACCCCTCCACTTT.

The chain recombines TRBV9 with TRBJ2-1, with TRBD2 matching 10 bases. The CDR3 runs 16 residues. Trimming took 3 bases from V and 5 from J; bases not matched to a gene: 8. Germline V CDR1 and CDR2: SGDLS, YYNGEE. CDR3 in DNA: TGTGCCAGCAGCGGCGGTTCCACTAGCGGGAACAATGAGCAGTTCTTC. It yields the protein CASSGGSTSGNNEQFF. The full variable domain, rest sourced from reference TRBV9 and TRBJ2-1, is DSGVTQTPKHLITATGQRVTLRCSPRSGDLSVYWYQQSLDQGLQFLIQYYNGEERAKGNILERFSAQQFPDLHSELNLSSLELGDSALYFCASSGGSTSGNNEQFFGPGTRLTVL.

The sample holds a few counts of this clonotype. The chain joins TRBV20-1 to TRBJ2-7; D uncertain. The J call may be in error: the DNA end matches TRBJ2-5 better. The germline V gene encodes CDR1 DFQATT and CDR2 SNEGSKA (reference sequence). The CDR3 runs 11 residues. For the CDR3, the DNA is TGCAGTGCTAGACAGACAGAGACCCAGTACTTC. It yields the protein CSARQTETQYF.

There are a few counts of this clonotype. The chain uses TRBV10-3 and TRBJ2-5; TRBD1 agrees at 9 bases. The CDR3 is 15 residues long. V shed 8 bases and J 5 bases; nucleotides not matched to a gene: 12. Germline-derived CDR1 and CDR2 are ENHRY and SYGVKD. CDR3 in DNA: TGTGCCATCGGGTCCGCGGACAGGGGTTCTGAGACCCAGTACTTC. This encodes CAIGSADRGSETQYF.

This chain connects TRBV7-8 to TRBJ1-2, with 8 bases lining up with TRBD1. The CDR3 extends over 15 amino acids. V dropped 5 bases and J dropped 2; count of bases not matched to a gene: 7. Per the germline V gene, CDR1 is SGHVS and CDR2 is FQNEAQ. In nucleotides, the CDR3 is TGTGCCAGCAGCCCCGACCGGACAGGGAACTATGGCTACACCTTC. This translates into CASSPDRTGNYGYTF.

The chain recombines TRBV3-1 with TRBJ2-1; TRBD2 agrees at 7 bases. Germline V gene sequence: CDR1 LGHDT, CDR2 YNNKEL (reference sequence). The trim removed 1 base at V and 6 bases at J, leaving 6 bases unmatched. The CDR3 spans 15 residues. CDR3 DNA: TGTGCCAGCAGCCAAGGGGGGGGAGAGACCAATGAGCAGTTCTTC. Translating gives CASSQGGGETNEQFF.

The V and J genes are TRBV27 and TRBJ1-1; 8 nucleotides agree with TRBD1. V shed 5 bases and J 3 bases; nucleotides not matched to a gene: 11. Germline loops: CDR1 MNHEY, CDR2 SMNVEV (reference sequence). This CDR3 has 16 residues. The CDR3 region is CASSGRQGAGDTEAFF. CDR3 sequence (DNA): TGTGCCAGCAGTGGCCGTCAGGGGGCCGGTGACACTGAAGCTTTCTTT.